The T cell receptor beta chain under discussion was sequenced for a study of control samples from healthy donors and cancer patients. Assay: immunoSEQ multiplex PCR; the TCRdb copy retains only in-frame clones and omits some. Of tens of thousands of clones listed, 85% to 90% are singletons. Specimen: blood. The sequence came from a man aged 50 to 60 in good health.

The CDR3 is CASSLRQLHEQYF. The CDR3 DNA sequence: TGTGCCAGCAGCTTAAGACAGCTACACGAGCAGTACTTC. This chain uses TRBV11-3 with TRBJ2-7; tentative D call: TRBD1 (5 bases). Trimming left V 2 bases short and J 5 bases short, with 10 bases between. CDR1 and CDR2 (germline): SGHNT, YENEEA. The length of the CDR3 is 13 residues.